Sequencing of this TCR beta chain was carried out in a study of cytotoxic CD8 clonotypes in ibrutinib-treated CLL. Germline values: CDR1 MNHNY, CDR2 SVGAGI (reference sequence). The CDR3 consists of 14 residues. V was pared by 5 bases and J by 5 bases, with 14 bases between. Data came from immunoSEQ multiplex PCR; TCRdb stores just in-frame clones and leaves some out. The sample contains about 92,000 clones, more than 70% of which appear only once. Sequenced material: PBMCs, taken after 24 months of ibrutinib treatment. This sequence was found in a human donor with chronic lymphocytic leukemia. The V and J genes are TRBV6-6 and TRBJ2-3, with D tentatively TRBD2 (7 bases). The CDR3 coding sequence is TGTGCCAGCAGTCTGGGGGGGGCGAAAGATACGCAGTATTTT. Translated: CASSLGGAKDTQYF.